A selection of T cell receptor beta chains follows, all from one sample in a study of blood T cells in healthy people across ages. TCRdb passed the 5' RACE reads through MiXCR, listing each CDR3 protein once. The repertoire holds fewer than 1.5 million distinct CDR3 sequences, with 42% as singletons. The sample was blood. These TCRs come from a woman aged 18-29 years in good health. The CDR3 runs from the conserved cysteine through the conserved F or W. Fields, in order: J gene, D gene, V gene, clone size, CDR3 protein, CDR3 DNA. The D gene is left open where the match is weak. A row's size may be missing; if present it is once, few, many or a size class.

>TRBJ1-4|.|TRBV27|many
CASSEAGKLFF
TGTGCCAGCAGCGAGGCAGGAAAACTGTTTTTT
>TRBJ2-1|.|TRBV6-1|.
CASSEHVQSYNEQFF
TGTGCCAGCAGTGAACACGTACAGTCTTACAATGAGCAGTTCTTC
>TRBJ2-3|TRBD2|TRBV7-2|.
CASSSSPSGVATDTRYF
TGTGCCAGCAGCTCATCTCCTAGCGGGGTTGCCACAGATACGCGGTATTTT
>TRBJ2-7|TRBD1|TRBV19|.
CASSPGQEVWYEQYF
TGTGCCAGTAGTCCGGGACAGGAGGTGTGGTACGAGCAGTACTTC
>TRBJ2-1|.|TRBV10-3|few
CAISDSRGEQFF
TGTGCCATCAGTGACTCGAGGGGTGAGCAGTTCTTC
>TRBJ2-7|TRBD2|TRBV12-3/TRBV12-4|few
CASSFGGTGYEQYF
TGTGCCAGCAGTTTCGGGGGGACTGGCTACGAGCAGTACTTC
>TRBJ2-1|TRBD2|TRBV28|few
CASSTGLAYEQFF
TGTGCCAGCAGTACCGGACTAGCCTACGAGCAGTTCTTC
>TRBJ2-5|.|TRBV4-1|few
CASSQDRGEMETQYF
TGCGCCAGCAGCCAAGATAGGGGAGAGATGGAGACCCAGTACTTC
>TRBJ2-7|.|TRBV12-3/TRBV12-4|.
CASSSPHRGTYEQYF
TGTGCCAGCAGTTCACCCCACCGCGGGACCTACGAGCAGTACTTC
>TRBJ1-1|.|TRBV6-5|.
CASKNRERGTEAFF
TGTGCCAGCAAAAATAGGGAAAGGGGCACTGAAGCTTTCTTT
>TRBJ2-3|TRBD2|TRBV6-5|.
CASSYSLAGGRQYF
TGTGCCAGCAGTTATAGTCTAGCGGGGGGTAGGCAGTATTTT
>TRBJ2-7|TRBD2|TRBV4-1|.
CASSQDSGGSYNEQYF
TGCGCCAGTAGCCAGGACAGCGGGGGGAGCTACAATGAGCAGTACTTC
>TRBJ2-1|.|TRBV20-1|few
CSARDRAGTLYNEQFF
TGCAGTGCTAGAGACCGGGCGGGGACCCTCTACAATGAGCAGTTCTTC
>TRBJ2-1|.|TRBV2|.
CASISPAGNEQFF
TGTGCCAGCATCAGTCCTGCAGGGAATGAGCAGTTCTTC
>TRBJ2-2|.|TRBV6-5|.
CASSGTSLSGELFF
TGTGCCAGCAGTGGGACATCTTTGTCCGGGGAGCTGTTTTTT
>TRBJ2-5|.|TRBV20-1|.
CSVPAPQGTQYF
TGCAGTGTTCCAGCGCCCCAAGGGACCCAGTACTTC